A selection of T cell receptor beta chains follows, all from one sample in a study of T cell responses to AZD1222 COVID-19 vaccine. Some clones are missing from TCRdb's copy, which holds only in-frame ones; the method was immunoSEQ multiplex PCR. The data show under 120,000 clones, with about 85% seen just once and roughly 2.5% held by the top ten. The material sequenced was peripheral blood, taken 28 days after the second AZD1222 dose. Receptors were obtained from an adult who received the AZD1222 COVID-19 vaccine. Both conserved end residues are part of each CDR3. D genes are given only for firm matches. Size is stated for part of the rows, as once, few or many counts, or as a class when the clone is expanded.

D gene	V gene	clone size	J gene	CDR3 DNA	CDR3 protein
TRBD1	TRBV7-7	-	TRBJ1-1	TGTGCCAGCAGCTTAGACAGGGGCACTGAAGCTTTCTTT	CASSLDRGTEAFF
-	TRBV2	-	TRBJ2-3	TGTGCCAGCACGGGTTTTGATACGCAGTATTTT	CASTGFDTQYF
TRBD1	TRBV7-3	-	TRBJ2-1	TGTGCCAGCGGGACAGGTGACTACAATGAGCAGTTCTTC	CASGTGDYNEQFF
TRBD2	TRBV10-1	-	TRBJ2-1	TGCGCCAGCAGTGAGTCAAGCGGGAGGTTAAATGAGCAGTTCTTC	CASSESSGRLNEQFF
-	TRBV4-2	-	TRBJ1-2	TGTGCCAGCAGCCAAGACCGCAGGGGAGTGGAAGGCTACACCTTC	CASSQDRRGVEGYTF
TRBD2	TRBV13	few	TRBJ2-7	TGTGCCAGCAGCTTTAGACTAGCCAGCTACGAGCAGTACTTC	CASSFRLASYEQYF
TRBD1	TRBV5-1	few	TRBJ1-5	TGCGCCAGCAAACCCCAACCCGGGACAGGGGGAGGACAGCCCCAGCATTTT	CASKPQPGTGGGQPQHF
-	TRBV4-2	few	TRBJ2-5	TGTGCCAGCAGCCAAGCTACCGAGTTTGAGACCCAGTACTTC	CASSQATEFETQYF
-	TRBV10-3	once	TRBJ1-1	TGTGCCATCAGTGAGTCGTTTGGGAGTGAAGCTTTCTTT	CAISESFGSEAFF
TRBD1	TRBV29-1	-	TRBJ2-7	TGCAGCGTCTCATTACCGGGACAGATTTACGAGCAGTACTTC	CSVSLPGQIYEQYF
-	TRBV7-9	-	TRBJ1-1	TGTGCCAGCAGCTTCTTGACAAAGAACACTGAAGCTTTCTTT	CASSFLTKNTEAFF
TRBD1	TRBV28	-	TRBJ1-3	TGTGCCAGCAGTCTGTGGAAGACAGGGGATTTTGGAAACACCATATATTTT	CASSLWKTGDFGNTIYF
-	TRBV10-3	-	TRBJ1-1	TGTGCCATCAGGTCGGAGGGTTCGAACACTGAAGCTTTCTTT	CAIRSEGSNTEAFF
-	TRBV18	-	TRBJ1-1	TGTGCCAGCTCACCATTAGGTCCGGGAGTTAACACTGAAGCTTTCTTT	CASSPLGPGVNTEAFF
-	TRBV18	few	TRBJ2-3	TGTGCCAGCTCACCGATGTACGGGGGACCTAGCACAGATACGCAGTATTTT	CASSPMYGGPSTDTQYF
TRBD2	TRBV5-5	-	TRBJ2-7	TGTGCCTCTGCGTCGCGGGGGACGAGCTCCTACGAGCAGTACTTC	CASASRGTSSYEQYF
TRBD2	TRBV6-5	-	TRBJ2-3	TGTGCCAGCAGGGCTAGCGGGAGCACAGATACGCAGTATTTT	CASRASGSTDTQYF
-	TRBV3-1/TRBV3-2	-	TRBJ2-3	TGTGCCAGCAGCCAAGGAGGGCTAGTAGCGTCAGATACGCAGTATTTT	CASSQGGLVASDTQYF
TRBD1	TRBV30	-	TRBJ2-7	TGTGCCTGGAGGGGGGACAGGGTCTCCTACGAGCAGTACTTC	CAWRGDRVSYEQYF
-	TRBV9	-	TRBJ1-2	TGTGCCAGCAGCGTAGCTACTGGGGCAGGGGATGGCTACACCTTC	CASSVATGAGDGYTF
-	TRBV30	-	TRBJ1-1	TGTGCCTGGATCGGGGGCGTCACTGAAGCTTTCTTT	CAWIGGVTEAFF
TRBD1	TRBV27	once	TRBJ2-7	TGTGCCAGCAGTTTAGGACAGGGTTTATCCTACGAGCAGTACTTC	CASSLGQGLSYEQYF
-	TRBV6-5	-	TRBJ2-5	TGTGCCAGCAGAGGGATCAGATCACGAGAGACCCAGTACTTC	CASRGIRSRETQYF
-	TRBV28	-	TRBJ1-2	TGTGCCAGCAGTCACCGGGCAGTTAACTATGGCTACACCTTC	CASSHRAVNYGYTF
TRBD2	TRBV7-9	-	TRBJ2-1	TGTGCCAGCGTCTGGACTAGCGGGAGTAATCATGAGCAGTTCTTC	CASVWTSGSNHEQFF
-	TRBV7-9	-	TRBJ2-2	TGTGCCAGCAGCTTATGGAATCCGAACACCGGGGAACTGTTTTTT	CASSLWNPNTGELFF
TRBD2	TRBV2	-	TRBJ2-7	TGTGCCAGCAGGGAGGGACTAGCGGGAGGGTACGAGCAGTACTTC	CASREGLAGGYEQYF
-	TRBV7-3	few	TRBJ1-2	TGTGCCAGCAGCTTAACCCCTGACTATGGCTACACCTTC	CASSLTPDYGYTF
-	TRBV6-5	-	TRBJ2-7	TGTGCCAGCAGAGACAGTCTACTGAACTCCTACGAGCAGTACTTC	CASRDSLLNSYEQYF
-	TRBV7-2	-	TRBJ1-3	TGTGCCAGCAGCTTAGGGCCAGGGCGCTCTGGAAACACCATATATTTT	CASSLGPGRSGNTIYF
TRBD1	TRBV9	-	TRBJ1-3	TGTGCCAGCACTTCGGGGCCGGTTCATCAGGGGGGCACCATATATTTT	CASTSGPVHQGGTIYF
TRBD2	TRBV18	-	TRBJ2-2	TGTGCCAGCTCACCCTCCTTGGCGGGAGATGTCACCGGGGAGCTGTTTTTT	CASSPSLAGDVTGELFF